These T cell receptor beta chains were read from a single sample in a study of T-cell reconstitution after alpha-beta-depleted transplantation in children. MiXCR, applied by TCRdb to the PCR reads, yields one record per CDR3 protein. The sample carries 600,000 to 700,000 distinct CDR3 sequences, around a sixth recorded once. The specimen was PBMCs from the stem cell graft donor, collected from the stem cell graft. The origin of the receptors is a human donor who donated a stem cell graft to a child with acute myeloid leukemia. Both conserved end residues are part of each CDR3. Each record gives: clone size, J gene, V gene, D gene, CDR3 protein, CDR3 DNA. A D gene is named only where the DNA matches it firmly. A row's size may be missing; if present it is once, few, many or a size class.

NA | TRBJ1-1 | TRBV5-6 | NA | CASSTQGRYTEAFF | TGTGCCAGCAGCACACAGGGCCGGTACACTGAAGCTTTCTTT
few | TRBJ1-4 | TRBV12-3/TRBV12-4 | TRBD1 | CASSRRTGRATNEKLFF | TGTGCCAGCAGTCGTCGGACAGGCAGGGCAACTAATGAAAAACTGTTTTTT
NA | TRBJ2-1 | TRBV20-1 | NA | CSASGDPSYNEQFF | TGCAGTGCTAGCGGGGACCCCTCCTACAATGAGCAGTTCTTC
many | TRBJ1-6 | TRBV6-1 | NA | CASSVRTASNSPLHF | TGTGCCAGCAGTGTACGGACGGCCTCGAATTCACCCCTCCACTTT
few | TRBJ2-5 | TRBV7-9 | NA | CASSLGPIGTQYF | TGTGCCAGCAGCCTGGGCCCTATTGGGACCCAGTACTTC
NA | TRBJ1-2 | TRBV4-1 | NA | CASSQIEGVKGYTF | TGCGCCAGCAGCCAGATCGAGGGCGTGAAGGGCTACACCTTC
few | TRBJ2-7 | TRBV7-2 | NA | CASAPGLASYEQYF | TGTGCCAGCGCGCCCGGCCTGGCGTCCTACGAGCAGTACTTC
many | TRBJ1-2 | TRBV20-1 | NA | CSASKMGDAGYGYTF | TGCAGTGCTAGTAAGATGGGGGATGCTGGCTATGGCTACACCTTC
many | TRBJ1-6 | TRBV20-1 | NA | CSASYTGYNSPLHF | TGCAGTGCCAGTTACACAGGGTATAATTCACCCCTCCACTTT
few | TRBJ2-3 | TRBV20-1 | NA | CSARWGNSDTQYF | TGCAGTGCTAGGTGGGGGAATTCAGATACGCAGTATTTT
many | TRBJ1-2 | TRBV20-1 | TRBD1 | CSARGEDRIYGYTF | TGCAGTGCTAGGGGAGAGGACAGGATCTATGGCTACACCTTC
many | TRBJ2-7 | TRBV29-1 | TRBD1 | CSVRTGLYEQYF | TGCAGCGTTAGGACAGGCCTCTACGAGCAGTACTTC
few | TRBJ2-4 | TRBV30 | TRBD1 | CAWSVGQGLDIQYF | TGTGCCTGGAGTGTAGGACAGGGCCTAGACATTCAGTACTTC
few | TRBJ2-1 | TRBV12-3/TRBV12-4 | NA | CASTPGGQPYNEQFF | TGTGCCAGCACCCCGGGGGGACAACCCTACAATGAGCAGTTCTTC
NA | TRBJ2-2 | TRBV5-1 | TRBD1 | CASLPGQGGTGELFF | TGCGCCAGTTTACCGGGACAGGGAGGCACCGGGGAGCTGTTTTTT
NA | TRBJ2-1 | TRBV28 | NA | CASSLWGGDSYNEQFF | TGTGCCAGCAGTTTATGGGGGGGGGACAGCTACAATGAGCAGTTCTTC
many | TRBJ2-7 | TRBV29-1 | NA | CSVEDLSGRYEQYF | TGCAGCGTTGAAGATCTCTCGGGGCGGTACGAGCAGTACTTC
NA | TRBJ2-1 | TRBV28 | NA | CASSPPQGKAGEQFF | TGTGCCAGCAGCCCGCCACAGGGTAAAGCCGGTGAGCAGTTCTTC
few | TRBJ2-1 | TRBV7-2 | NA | CASSLVSAGSSYNEQFF | TGTGCCAGCAGCTTAGTTTCGGCGGGGTCTTCCTACAATGAGCAGTTCTTC
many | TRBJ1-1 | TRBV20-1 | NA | CSARDGGKNTEAFF | TGCAGTGCTAGAGATGGCGGGAAGAACACTGAAGCTTTCTTT
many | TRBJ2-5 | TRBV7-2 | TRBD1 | CASSLPYRGETQYF | TGTGCCAGCAGCCTACCATACAGGGGAGAGACCCAGTACTTC
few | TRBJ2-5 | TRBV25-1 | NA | CASSDRGPQETQYF | TGTGCCAGCAGTGACAGGGGTCCCCAAGAGACCCAGTACTTC
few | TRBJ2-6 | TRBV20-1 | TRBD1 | CSAREIQDRGYSGANVLTF | TGCAGTGCTAGAGAAATCCAGGACAGGGGCTACTCTGGGGCCAACGTCCTGACTTTC
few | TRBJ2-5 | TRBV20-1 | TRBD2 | CSAPREAQETQYF | TGCAGTGCTCCCCGGGAGGCTCAAGAGACCCAGTACTTC
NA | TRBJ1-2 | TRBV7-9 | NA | CASSSSGAGAVYGYTF | TGTGCCAGCAGCTCTAGTGGCGCAGGGGCAGTCTATGGCTACACCTTC
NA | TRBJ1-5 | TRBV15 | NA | CATSRGVWISNQPQHF | TGTGCCACCAGCAGAGGCGTTTGGATTAGCAATCAGCCCCAGCATTTT